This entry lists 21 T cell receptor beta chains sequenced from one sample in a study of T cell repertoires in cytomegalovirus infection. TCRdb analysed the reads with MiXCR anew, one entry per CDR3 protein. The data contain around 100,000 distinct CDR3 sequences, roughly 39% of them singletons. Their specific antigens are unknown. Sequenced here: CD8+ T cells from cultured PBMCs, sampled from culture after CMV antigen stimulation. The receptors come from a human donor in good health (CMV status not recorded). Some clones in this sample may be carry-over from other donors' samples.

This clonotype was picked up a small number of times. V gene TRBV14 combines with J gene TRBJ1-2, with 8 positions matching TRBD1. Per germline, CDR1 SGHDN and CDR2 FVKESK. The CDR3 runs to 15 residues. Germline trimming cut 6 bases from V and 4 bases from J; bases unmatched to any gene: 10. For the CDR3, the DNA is TGTGCCAGCAGTCCAGAATCAGGGGGCGCCTATGGCTACACCTTC. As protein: CASSPESGGAYGYTF.

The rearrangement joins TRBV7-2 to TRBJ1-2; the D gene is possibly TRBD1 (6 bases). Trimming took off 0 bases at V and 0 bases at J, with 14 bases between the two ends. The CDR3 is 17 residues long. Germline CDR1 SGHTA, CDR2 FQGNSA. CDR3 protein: CASSLAAGQRANYGYTF. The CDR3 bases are TGTGCCAGCAGCTTAGCGGCAGGACAGCGAGCTAACTATGGCTACACCTTC. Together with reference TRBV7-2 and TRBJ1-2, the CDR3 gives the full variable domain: GAGVSQSPSNKVTEKGKDVELRCDPISGHTALYWYRQSLGQGLEFLIYFQGNSAPDKSGLPSDRFSAERTGGSVSTLTIQRTQQEDSAVYLCASSLAAGQRANYGYTFGSGTRLTVV.

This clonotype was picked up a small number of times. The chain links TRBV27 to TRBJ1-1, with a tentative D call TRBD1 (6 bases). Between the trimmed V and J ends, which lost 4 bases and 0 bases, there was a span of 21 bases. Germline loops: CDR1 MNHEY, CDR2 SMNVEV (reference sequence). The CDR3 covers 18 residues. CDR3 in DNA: TGTGCCAGCAGTTACACCCGCGGGAAACAGGGTATGAACACTGAAGCTTTCTTT. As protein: CASSYTRGKQGMNTEAFF.

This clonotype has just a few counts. CDR3 bases: TGCAGCGGCGGACCGAACTACAATGAGCAGTTCTTC. As protein: CSGGPNYNEQFF. The chain combines TRBV29-1 with TRBJ2-1; D gene unclear. CDR1 SQVTM and CDR2 ANQGSEA come from the germline V gene. This CDR3 contains 12 residues. The V end was cut by 7 bases, the J end by 3 bases, with 10 bases between.

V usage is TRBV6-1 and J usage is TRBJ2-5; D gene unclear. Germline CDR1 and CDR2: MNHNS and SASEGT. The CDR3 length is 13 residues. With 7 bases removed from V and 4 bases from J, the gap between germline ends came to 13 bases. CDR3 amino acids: CASTRSMGETQYF. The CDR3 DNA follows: TGTGCCAGCACTAGGTCCATGGGAGAGACCCAGTACTTC.

The CDR3 loop reads CSASSRGYTEAFF. Written as DNA, the CDR3 is TGCAGTGCTAGTAGCAGGGGGTACACTGAAGCTTTCTTT. This chain joins TRBV20-1 and TRBJ1-1, with 7 bases matching TRBD1. After removal of 3 bases from V and 3 bases from J, the junction contained 4 bases not matched to a gene. The germline V gene has CDR1 DFQATT and CDR2 SNEGSKA (reference sequence). The CDR3 runs to 13 residues.

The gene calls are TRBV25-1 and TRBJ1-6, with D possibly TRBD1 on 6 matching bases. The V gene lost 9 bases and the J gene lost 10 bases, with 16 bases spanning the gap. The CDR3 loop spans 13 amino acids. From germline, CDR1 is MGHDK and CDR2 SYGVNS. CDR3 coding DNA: TGTGCCAGTCAACAGGGTGGAGAATCACCCCTCCACTTT. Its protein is CASQQGGESPLHF. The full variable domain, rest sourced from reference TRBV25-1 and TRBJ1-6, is EADIYQTPRYLVIGTGKKITLECSQTMGHDKMYWYQQDPGMELHLIHYSYGVNSTEKGDLSSESTVSRIRTEHFPLTLESARPSHTSQYLCASQQGGESPLHFGNGTRLTVT.

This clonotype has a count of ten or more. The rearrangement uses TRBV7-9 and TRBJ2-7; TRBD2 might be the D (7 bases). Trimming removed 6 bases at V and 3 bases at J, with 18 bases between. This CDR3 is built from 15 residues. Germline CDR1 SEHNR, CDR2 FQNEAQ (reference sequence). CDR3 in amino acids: CASSRHGGLDYEQYF. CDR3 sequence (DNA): TGTGCCAGCAGTCGACACGGGGGGCTCGACTACGAGCAGTACTTC.

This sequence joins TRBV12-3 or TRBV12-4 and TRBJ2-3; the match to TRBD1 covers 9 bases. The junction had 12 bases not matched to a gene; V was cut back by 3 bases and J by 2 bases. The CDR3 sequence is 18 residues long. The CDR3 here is CASSFLWDRAAITDTQYF. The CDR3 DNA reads TGTGCCAGCAGTTTTCTTTGGGACAGGGCCGCAATCACAGATACGCAGTATTTT.

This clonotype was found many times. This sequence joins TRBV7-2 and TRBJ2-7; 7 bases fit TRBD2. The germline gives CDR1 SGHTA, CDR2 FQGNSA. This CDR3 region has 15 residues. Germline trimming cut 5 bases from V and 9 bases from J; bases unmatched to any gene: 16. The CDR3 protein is CASSLGGLTFSGQYF. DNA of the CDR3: TGTGCCAGCAGCCTCGGGGGACTAACCTTTTCAGGGCAGTACTTC.

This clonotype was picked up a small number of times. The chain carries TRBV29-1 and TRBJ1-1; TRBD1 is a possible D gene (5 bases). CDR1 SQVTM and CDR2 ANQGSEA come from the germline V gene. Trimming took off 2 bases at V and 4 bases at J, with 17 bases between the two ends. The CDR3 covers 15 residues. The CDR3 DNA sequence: TGCAGCGTTGAACCCTTGGGGGGTTCAGTCACTGAAGCTTTCTTT. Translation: CSVEPLGGSVTEAFF.

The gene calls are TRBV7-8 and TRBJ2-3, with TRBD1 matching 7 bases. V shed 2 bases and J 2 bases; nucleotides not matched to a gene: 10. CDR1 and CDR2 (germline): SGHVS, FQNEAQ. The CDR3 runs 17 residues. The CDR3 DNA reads TGTGCCAGCAGCTTATTTTCTGGGACAGCGACCACAGATACGCAGTATTTT. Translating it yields CASSLFSGTATTDTQYF. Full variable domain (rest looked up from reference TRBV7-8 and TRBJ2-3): GAGVSQSPRYKVAKRGQDVALRCDPISGHVSLFWYQQALGQGPEFLTYFQNEAQLDKSGLPSDRFFAERPEGSVSTLKIQRTQQEDSAVYLCASSLFSGTATTDTQYFGPGTRLTVL.

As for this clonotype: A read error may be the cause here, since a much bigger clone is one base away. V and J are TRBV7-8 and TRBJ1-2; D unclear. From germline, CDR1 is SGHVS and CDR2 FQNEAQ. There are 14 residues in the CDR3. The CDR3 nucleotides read TGTGCCAGCGGCTTAGTGATTAACGGGGATGGCTACACCTTC. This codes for CASGLVINGDGYTF.

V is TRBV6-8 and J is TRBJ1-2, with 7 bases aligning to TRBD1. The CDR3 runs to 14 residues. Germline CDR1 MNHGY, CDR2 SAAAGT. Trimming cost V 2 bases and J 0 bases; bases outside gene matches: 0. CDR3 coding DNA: TGTGCCAGCAGTTACCAGGGGGCTAACTATGGCTACACCTTC. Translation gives CASSYQGANYGYTF.

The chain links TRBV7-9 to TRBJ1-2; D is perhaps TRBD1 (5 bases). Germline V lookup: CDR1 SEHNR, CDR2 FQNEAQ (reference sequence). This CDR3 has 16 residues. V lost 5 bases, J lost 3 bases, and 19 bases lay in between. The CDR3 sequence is CASSQSGNPTHYGYTF. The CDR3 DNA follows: TGTGCCAGCAGCCAATCAGGGAACCCAACCCACTATGGCTACACCTTC.

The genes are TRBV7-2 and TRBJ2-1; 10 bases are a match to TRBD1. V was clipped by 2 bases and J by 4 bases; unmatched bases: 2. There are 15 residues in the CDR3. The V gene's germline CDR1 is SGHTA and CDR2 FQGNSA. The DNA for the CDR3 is TGTGCCAGCAGCTTAAGGGACAGGGGTTACAATGAGCAGTTCTTC. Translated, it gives CASSLRDRGYNEQFF.

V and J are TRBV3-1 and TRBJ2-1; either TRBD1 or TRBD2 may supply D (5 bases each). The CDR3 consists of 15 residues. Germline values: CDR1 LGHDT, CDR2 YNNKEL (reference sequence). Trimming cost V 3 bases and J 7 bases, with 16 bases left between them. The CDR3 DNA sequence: TGTGCCAGCAGCCACTTGGACATCGAGGGGAATGAGCAGTTCTTC. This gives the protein CASSHLDIEGNEQFF.

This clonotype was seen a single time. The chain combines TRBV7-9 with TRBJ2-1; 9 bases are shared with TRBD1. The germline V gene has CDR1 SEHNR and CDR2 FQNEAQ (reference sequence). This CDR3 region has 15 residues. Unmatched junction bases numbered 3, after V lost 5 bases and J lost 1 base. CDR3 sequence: CASSKDRGSYNEQFF. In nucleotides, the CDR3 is TGTGCCAGCAGCAAGGACAGGGGATCCTACAATGAGCAGTTCTTC.

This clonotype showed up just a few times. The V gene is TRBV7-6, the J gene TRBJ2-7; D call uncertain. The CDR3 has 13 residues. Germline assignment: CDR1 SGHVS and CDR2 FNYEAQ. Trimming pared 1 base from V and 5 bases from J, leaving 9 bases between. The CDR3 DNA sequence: TGTGCCAGCAGCTTAGGGTTAGGAGACGAGCAGTACTTC. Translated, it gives CASSLGLGDEQYF.

The CDR3 spells CASSLESGDEQFF. CDR3 DNA: TGTGCCAGCAGCTTAGAGTCAGGGGATGAGCAGTTCTTC. The rearrangement joins TRBV7-8 to TRBJ2-1; D is possibly TRBD1 (6 bases). CDR1 and CDR2 from the germline V gene are SGHVS and FQNEAQ. Trimming left V 1 base short and J 8 bases short, with 9 bases between. The CDR3 totals 13 residues. Looking up the rest from reference TRBV7-8 and TRBJ2-1 gives the full variable domain: GAGVSQSPRYKVAKRGQDVALRCDPISGHVSLFWYQQALGQGPEFLTYFQNEAQLDKSGLPSDRFFAERPEGSVSTLKIQRTQQEDSAVYLCASSLESGDEQFFGPGTRLTVL.

The CDR3 nucleotides are TGCGCCAGCAGCCAACCGACAGGCGGGGAGCAGTACTTC. This sequence encodes CASSQPTGGEQYF. This chain joins TRBV4-1 and TRBJ2-7, with D possibly being TRBD1 (6 bases). The CDR3 sequence is 13 residues long. V lost 2 bases and J 7 bases, leaving 12 bases between the germline ends. Per germline, CDR1 MGHRA and CDR2 YSYEKL.